The 9 T cell receptor beta chains presented below share a single source sample, sequenced in a study of cytomegalovirus exposure and HLA in healthy donors. A multiplex PCR was run with 60 Vbeta primers and 13 Jbeta primers. The repertoire was sequenced with immunoSEQ multiplex PCR; TCRdb's copy has only in-frame clones and lacks some. The sample holds 130,000 to 150,000 clones, more than 75% seen once. The specimen was PBMCs. Receptors originate from a man aged 18-30 years in good health and CMV-seronegative.

This CDR3 is CASSDSGSYEQYF. In DNA form, the CDR3 reads TGTGCCAGCAGCGACTCGGGCTCCTACGAGCAGTACTTC. This rearrangement joins TRBV9 to TRBJ2-7; no reliable D call. The germline V gene has CDR1 SGDLS and CDR2 YYNGEE. CDR3 size: 13 residues. Deletions cut 3 bases from V and 0 bases from J, with 7 bases between.

This chain uses TRBV27 with TRBJ1-1; 7 bases align to TRBD1. This CDR3 is 13 amino acids long. Germline CDR1 MNHEY, CDR2 SMNVEV (reference sequence). Germline trimming cut 2 bases from V and 5 bases from J; bases unmatched to any gene: 2. The CDR3 spells CASSLQGVTEAFF. The CDR3 region has the DNA TGTGCCAGCAGTTTACAGGGGGTTACTGAAGCTTTCTTT.

Comment on this clone: In the same sample, other DNA sequences code for this CDR3. The chain employs TRBV19 and TRBJ2-1, with TRBD2 matching 7 bases. The V and J ends lost 0 bases and 7 bases, in that order; junction bases with no gene match: 9. The CDR3 sequence is 16 residues long. The V gene's germline CDR1 is LNHDA and CDR2 SQIVND (reference sequence). As DNA, the CDR3 is TGTGCCAGTAGTATAGAACCGGGGGGACTGTTTAATGAGCAGTTCTTC. Protein product: CASSIEPGGLFNEQFF.

This clone was seen a handful of times. This chain links TRBV4-1 with TRBJ1-4, with D maybe TRBD1 (5 bases). The CDR3 is 15 amino acids. Germline V gives CDR1 MGHRA, CDR2 YSYEKL. The V gene lost 1 base and the J gene lost 7 bases, with 13 bases spanning the gap. The CDR3 nucleotides read TGCGCCAGCAGCCAAGGCGGAGTCAGGGTTGAAAAACTGTTTTTT. This codes for CASSQGGVRVEKLFF.

The chain carries TRBV4-2 and TRBJ2-7, with D perhaps matching TRBD2 (6 bases). CDR1 and CDR2 from the germline V gene are LGHNA and YNFKEQ. This CDR3 region has 13 residues. The ends were cut back, 3 bases at V and 1 base at J, with 7 bases in the middle. CDR3 nucleotide sequence: TGTGCCAGCAGCCAGGGGACTTCCTACGAGCAGTACGTC. It yields the protein CASSQGTSYEQYV.

The V gene is TRBV11-2, the J gene TRBJ1-5, with D hard to call. The CDR3 loop spans 14 amino acids. Trimming cost V 0 bases and J 5 bases, with 8 bases left between them. CDR1 and CDR2 (germline): SGHAT, FQNNGV. CDR3 nucleotides: TGTGCCAGCAGCTTAGATTCGGGGTATCAGCCCCAGCATTTT. It codes for CASSLDSGYQPQHF.

The chain employs TRBV15 and TRBJ2-1; 9 bases are a match to TRBD2. The germline gives CDR1 LNHNV, CDR2 YYDKDF (reference sequence). Trimming cost V 9 bases and J 9 bases; bases outside gene matches: 9. The CDR3 length is 13 residues. This CDR3 is CATSLAGEGEQFF. CDR3 sequence (DNA): TGTGCCACATCGTTAGCGGGAGAAGGTGAGCAGTTCTTC.

The chain couples TRBV7-2 to TRBJ2-2; 7 bases map to TRBD2. The J segment lost 2 bases and the V segment lost 7 bases, leaving 13 bases of the junction unmatched. Germline V gene lookup returns CDR1 SGHTA and CDR2 FQGNSA. This CDR3 region has 17 residues. This CDR3 is CASNLGGGAINTGELFF. In nucleotides, the CDR3 is TGTGCCAGCAACCTTGGGGGGGGAGCCATCAACACCGGGGAGCTGTTTTTT.

The chain has TRBV18 and TRBJ1-4, with TRBD1 as a possible D gene (5 bases). This CDR3 region has 13 residues. Germline V lookup: CDR1 KGHSH, CDR2 LQKENI. The ends were cut back, 2 bases at V and 8 bases at J, with 9 bases in the middle. In DNA, the CDR3 is TGTGCCAGCTCACCAGGGGCTGGCGAAAAACTGTTTTTT. Translation: CASSPGAGEKLFF.